This TCR beta chain comes out of a study of OX40 agonist ivuxolimab in advanced cancers. For the study at large: Patients received ivuxolimab, an agonistic anti-OX40 (CD134) antibody.

Germline CDR1 is ENHRY and CDR2 is SYGVKD. Trimming cost V 7 bases and J 5 bases; bases outside gene matches: 5. CDR3 length: 13 amino acids. Assay: immunoSEQ multiplex PCR; the TCRdb copy retains only in-frame clones and omits some. Here the sample spans roughly 49,000 clones, around 84% being singletons. The genes are TRBV10-3 and TRBJ1-2; 9 nucleotides line up with TRBD1. Specimen: CD4+ or CD8+ T cells sorted from blood, collected in a trial of the OX40 agonist ivuxolimab. This sequence was found in an adult with an advanced solid tumor such as melanoma, head and neck, liver or kidney cancer. The CDR3 nucleotides are TGTGCCATCATGGGACAGGGTGGATATGGCTACACCTTC. Its protein product is CAIMGQGGYGYTF.